This passage covers 10 T cell receptor beta chains from one sample sequenced in a study of radiotherapy plus CTLA-4 blockade in lung cancer (dated 2018 in TCRdb). Library preparation was by the immunoSEQ multiplex PCR assay. TCRdb retrieved this table from immuneACCESS and kept in-frame rearrangements only. Not all clones are present; in checked studies, unresolved V genes account for under half, and no reason is known for the remainder. Here the sample has approximately 44,000 clones; around 76% occur a single time. Together, the top ten hold around 7.7% of the sample. Sequencing was performed on peripheral blood, taken from a patient treated with radiotherapy plus ipilimumab. The receptors were gathered from a human donor with non-small cell lung cancer who had stable disease on radiotherapy plus ipilimumab.

The V call is TRBV6-1, the J call TRBJ2-7, with TRBD2 as a possible D gene (6 bases). V was clipped by 5 bases and J by 2 bases, with 16 bases between them. The CDR3 runs to 15 residues. CDR1 is MNHNS and CDR2 is SASEGT in the germline V gene. The chain's CDR3 is CASSNPLAAAYEQYV. The DNA for the CDR3 is TGTGCCAGCAGTAACCCATTAGCGGCCGCCTACGAGCAGTACGTC.

The V gene is TRBV9, the J gene TRBJ2-1; 8 nucleotides match TRBD2. This CDR3 has 15 residues. With V trimmed by 4 bases and J by 4 bases, 7 bases remained unmatched. The germline gives CDR1 SGDLS, CDR2 YYNGEE. CDR3 protein: CASSPAGAFYNEQFF. CDR3 coding DNA: TGTGCCAGCAGCCCAGCGGGGGCCTTTTACAATGAGCAGTTCTTC.

This clone appeared once. The chain couples TRBV7-8 to TRBJ2-7, with 8 bases that match TRBD2. V dropped 1 base and J dropped 2; count of bases not matched to a gene: 10. The CDR3 covers 17 residues. Germline V CDR1 and CDR2: SGHVS, FQNEAQ. CDR3 bases: TGTGCCAGCAGCTTAGGGCCCTCGGGGGGGGGAACCTACGAGCAGTACTTC. It yields the protein CASSLGPSGGGTYEQYF.

The chain uses TRBV9 and TRBJ1-2; 7 bases line up with TRBD1. Trimming removed 3 bases from V and 5 bases from J; junction bases left unmatched: 1. The CDR3 sequence is 12 residues long. CDR1 and CDR2 from the germline V gene are SGDLS and YYNGEE. CDR3 DNA sequence: TGTGCCAGCAGCGCACAGGGGTATGGCTACACCTTC. Translated: CASSAQGYGYTF.

The chain couples TRBV5-1 to TRBJ2-1; D may be TRBD1 or TRBD2 (5 bases each). Trimming left V 0 bases short and J 4 bases short, with 11 bases between. This CDR3 has 15 amino acids. Germline V gives CDR1 SGHRS, CDR2 YFSETQ. The CDR3 sequence: CASSLGGDPYNEQFF. The CDR3, as DNA: TGCGCCAGCAGCTTGGGAGGGGATCCTTACAATGAGCAGTTCTTC. Full variable domain (rest looked up from reference TRBV5-1 and TRBJ2-1): KAGVTQTPRYLIKTRGQQVTLSCSPISGHRSVSWYQQTPGQGLQFLFEYFSETQRNKGNFPGRFSGRQFSNSRSEMNVSTLELGDSALYLCASSLGGDPYNEQFFGPGTRLTVL.

This chain links TRBV18 with TRBJ1-1; no clear D gene. Germline V gene lookup returns CDR1 KGHSH and CDR2 LQKENI. V lost 3 bases to trimming and J lost 1 base, with 27 bases between them. The CDR3 consists of 20 residues. Written as DNA, the CDR3 is TGTGCCAGCTCACCGTTTAAGGGAAAGGGAACTACCGCCCCGAACACTGAAGCTTTCTTT. This sequence encodes CASSPFKGKGTTAPNTEAFF.

J is TRBJ1-1 and V is TRBV6-1; no firm D call. V was shortened by 6 bases and J by 6 bases, with 17 bases between the two germline ends. The germline V gene encodes CDR1 MNHNS and CDR2 SASEGT. The CDR3 sequence is 14 residues long. The CDR3 bases are TGTGCCAGCAGGATCGGGCCGGCCGAACCTGAAGCTTTCTTT. This translates into CASRIGPAEPEAFF.

V is TRBV19 and J is TRBJ1-2; 10 bases match TRBD1. The CDR3 has 13 amino acids. Germline V gene data show CDR1 as LNHDA and CDR2 as SQIVND (reference sequence). The junction had 1 base not matched to a gene; V was cut back by 3 bases and J by 6 bases. CDR3 sequence (DNA): TGTGCCAGTAGTATGGACAGGGGGGATGGCTACACCTTC. It encodes CASSMDRGDGYTF.

The chain joins TRBV7-6 to TRBJ2-7; tentatively, D is TRBD1 (5 bases). CDR3 size: 11 residues. With 8 bases removed from V and 5 bases from J, the gap between germline ends came to 10 bases. Germline-derived CDR1 and CDR2 are SGHVS and FNYEAQ. The CDR3 nucleotides read TGTGCCAGCTCCCAAGGGGACGAGCAGTACTTC. Translation gives CASSQGDEQYF. The whole variable domain, remainder taken from reference TRBV7-6 and TRBJ2-7, is GAGVSQSPRYKVTKRGQDVALRCDPISGHVSLYWYRQALGQGPEFLTYFNYEAQQDKSGLPNDRFSAERPEGSISTLTIQRTEQRDSAMYRCASSQGDEQYFGPGTRLTVT.

This clone has a handful of counts. This chain links TRBV10-2 with TRBJ1-2, with 9 nucleotides matching TRBD1. Losses at the gene ends were 2 bases for V and 0 bases for J; bases not matched to a gene: 7. Germline CDR1 is WSHSY and CDR2 is SAAADI. CDR3 length: 17 residues. This chain's CDR3 is CASSEAGQGPSNYGYTF. In DNA, the CDR3 is TGCGCCAGCAGTGAGGCGGGACAGGGCCCCTCTAACTATGGCTACACCTTC.